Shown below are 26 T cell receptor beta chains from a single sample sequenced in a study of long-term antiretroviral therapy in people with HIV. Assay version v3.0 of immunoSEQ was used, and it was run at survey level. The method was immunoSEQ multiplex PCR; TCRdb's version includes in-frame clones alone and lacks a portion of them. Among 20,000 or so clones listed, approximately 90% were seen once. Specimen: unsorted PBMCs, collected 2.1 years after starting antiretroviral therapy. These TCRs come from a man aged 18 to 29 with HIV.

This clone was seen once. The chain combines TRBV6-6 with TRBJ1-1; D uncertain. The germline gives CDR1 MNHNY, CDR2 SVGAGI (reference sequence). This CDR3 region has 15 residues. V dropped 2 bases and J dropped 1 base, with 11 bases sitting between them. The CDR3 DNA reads TGTGCCAGCAGTTACAGGGAACATCCGAACACTGAAGCTTTCTTT. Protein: CASSYREHPNTEAFF.

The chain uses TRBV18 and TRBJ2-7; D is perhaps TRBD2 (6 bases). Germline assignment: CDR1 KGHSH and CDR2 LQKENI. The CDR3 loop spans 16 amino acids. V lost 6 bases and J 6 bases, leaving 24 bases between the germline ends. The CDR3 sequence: CASSTKGGYGSAEQYF. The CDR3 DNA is TGTGCCAGCTCCACTAAAGGAGGGTATGGGTCCGCCGAGCAGTACTTC.

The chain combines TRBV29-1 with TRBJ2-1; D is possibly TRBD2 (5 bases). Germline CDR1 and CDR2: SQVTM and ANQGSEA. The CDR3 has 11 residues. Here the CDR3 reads CRGVRDNEQFF. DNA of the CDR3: TGCAGGGGAGTTAGAGACAATGAGCAGTTCTTC.

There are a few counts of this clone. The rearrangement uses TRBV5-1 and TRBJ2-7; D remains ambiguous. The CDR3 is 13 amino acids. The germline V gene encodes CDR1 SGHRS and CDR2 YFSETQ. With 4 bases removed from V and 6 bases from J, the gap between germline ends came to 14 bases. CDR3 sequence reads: CASSDHVGSEQYF. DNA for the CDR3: TGCGCCAGCAGCGACCATGTGGGCAGCGAGCAGTACTTC.

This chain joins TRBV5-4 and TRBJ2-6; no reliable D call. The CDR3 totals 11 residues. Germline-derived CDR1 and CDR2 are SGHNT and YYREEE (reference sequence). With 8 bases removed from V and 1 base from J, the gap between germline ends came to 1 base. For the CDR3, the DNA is TGTGCCAGTTCTGGGGCCAACGTCCTGACTTTC. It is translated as CASSGANVLTF.

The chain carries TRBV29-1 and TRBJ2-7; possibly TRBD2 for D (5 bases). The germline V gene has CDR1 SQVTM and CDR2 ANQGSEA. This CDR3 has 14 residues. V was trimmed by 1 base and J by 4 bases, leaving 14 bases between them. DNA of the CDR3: TGCAGCGTTGAAGGTGGTGGAGGTGCGTACGAGCAGTACTTC. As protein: CSVEGGGGAYEQYF.

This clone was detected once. The CDR3 loop reads CASSVAGRNSYEQYF. For the CDR3, the DNA is TGTGCCAGCAGCGTAGCAGGTAGGAACTCCTACGAGCAGTACTTC. V gene TRBV9 combines with J gene TRBJ2-7; D not resolved. Germline-derived CDR1 and CDR2 are SGDLS and YYNGEE. This CDR3 has 15 amino acids. Trimming cost V 0 bases and J 0 bases, with 10 bases left between them. Complete variable domain (other parts from reference TRBV9 and TRBJ2-7): DSGVTQTPKHLITATGQRVTLRCSPRSGDLSVYWYQQSLDQGLQFLIQYYNGEERAKGNILERFSAQQFPDLHSELNLSSLELGDSALYFCASSVAGRNSYEQYFGPGTRLTVT.

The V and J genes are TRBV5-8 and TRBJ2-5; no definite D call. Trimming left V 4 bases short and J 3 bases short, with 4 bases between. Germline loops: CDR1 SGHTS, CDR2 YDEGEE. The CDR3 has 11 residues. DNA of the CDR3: TGTGCCAGCAGCCGAGAAGAGACCCAGTACTTC. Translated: CASSREETQYF.

The CDR3 sequence is CASRIQGNSNQPQHF. Written as DNA, the CDR3 is TGTGCCAGCAGGATACAGGGTAATAGCAATCAGCCCCAGCATTTT. This chain connects TRBV6-5 to TRBJ1-5; tentative D call: TRBD1 (6 bases). Germline V CDR1 and CDR2: MNHEY, SVGAGI. Trimming stripped 6 bases from V and 0 bases from J, with 12 bases between. The CDR3 extends over 15 amino acids.

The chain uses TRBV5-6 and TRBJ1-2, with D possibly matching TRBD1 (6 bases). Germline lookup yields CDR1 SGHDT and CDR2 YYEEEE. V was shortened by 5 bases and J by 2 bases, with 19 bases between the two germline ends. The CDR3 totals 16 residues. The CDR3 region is CASRAARGSRNYGYTF. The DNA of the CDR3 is TGTGCCAGCAGGGCGGCGAGGGGGTCTCGGAACTATGGCTACACCTTC.

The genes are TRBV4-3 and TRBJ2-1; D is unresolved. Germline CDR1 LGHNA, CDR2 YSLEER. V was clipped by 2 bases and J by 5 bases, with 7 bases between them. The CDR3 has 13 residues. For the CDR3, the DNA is TGCGCCAGCAGCCAAAATAACCACAATGAGCAGTTCTTC. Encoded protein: CASSQNNHNEQFF.

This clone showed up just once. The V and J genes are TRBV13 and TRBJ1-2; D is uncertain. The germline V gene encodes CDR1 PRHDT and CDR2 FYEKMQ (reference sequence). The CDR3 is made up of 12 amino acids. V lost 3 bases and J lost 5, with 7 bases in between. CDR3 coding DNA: TGTGCCAGCAGCTTTAGTCAGTATGGCTACACCTTC. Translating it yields CASSFSQYGYTF.

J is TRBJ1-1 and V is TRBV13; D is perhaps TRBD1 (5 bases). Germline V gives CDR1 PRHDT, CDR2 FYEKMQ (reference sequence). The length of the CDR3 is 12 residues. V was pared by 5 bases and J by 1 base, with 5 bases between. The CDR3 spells CASSGGNTEAFF. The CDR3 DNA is TGTGCCAGCAGCGGGGGGAACACTGAAGCTTTCTTT.

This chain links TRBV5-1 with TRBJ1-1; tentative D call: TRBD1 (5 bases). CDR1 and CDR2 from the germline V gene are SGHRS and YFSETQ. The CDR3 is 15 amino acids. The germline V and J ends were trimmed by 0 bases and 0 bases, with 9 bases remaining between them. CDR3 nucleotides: TGCGCCAGCAGCTTGGACGGGGACTTGAACACTGAAGCTTTCTTT. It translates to CASSLDGDLNTEAFF.

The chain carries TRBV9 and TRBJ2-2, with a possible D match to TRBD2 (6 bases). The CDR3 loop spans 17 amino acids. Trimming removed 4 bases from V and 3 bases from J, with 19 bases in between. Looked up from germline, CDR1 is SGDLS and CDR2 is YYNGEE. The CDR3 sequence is CASSSQKEGTDTGELFF. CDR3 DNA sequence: TGTGCCAGCAGCTCCCAAAAGGAGGGGACGGACACCGGGGAGCTGTTTTTT. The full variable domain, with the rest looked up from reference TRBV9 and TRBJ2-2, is DSGVTQTPKHLITATGQRVTLRCSPRSGDLSVYWYQQSLDQGLQFLIQYYNGEERAKGNILERFSAQQFPDLHSELNLSSLELGDSALYFCASSSQKEGTDTGELFFGEGSRLTVL.

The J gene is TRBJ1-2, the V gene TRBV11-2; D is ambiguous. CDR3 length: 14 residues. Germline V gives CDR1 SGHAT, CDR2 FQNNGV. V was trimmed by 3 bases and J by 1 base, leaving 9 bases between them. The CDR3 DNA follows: TGTGCCAGCAGCTTTGGTGCAAGTAACTATGGCTACACCTTC. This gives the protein CASSFGASNYGYTF.

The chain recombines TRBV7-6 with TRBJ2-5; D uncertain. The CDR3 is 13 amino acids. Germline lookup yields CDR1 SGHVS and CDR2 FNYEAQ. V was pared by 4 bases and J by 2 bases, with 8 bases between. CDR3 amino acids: CASSSTRQETQYF. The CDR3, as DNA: TGTGCCAGCAGCTCGACTCGGCAAGAGACCCAGTACTTC.

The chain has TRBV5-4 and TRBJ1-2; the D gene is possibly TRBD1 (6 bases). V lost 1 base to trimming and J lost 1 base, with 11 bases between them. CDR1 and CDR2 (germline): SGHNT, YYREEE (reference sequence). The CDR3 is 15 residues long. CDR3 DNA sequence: TGTGCCAGCAGCTTGCGGGGGCAGGGTAACTATGGCTACACCTTC. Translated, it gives CASSLRGQGNYGYTF.

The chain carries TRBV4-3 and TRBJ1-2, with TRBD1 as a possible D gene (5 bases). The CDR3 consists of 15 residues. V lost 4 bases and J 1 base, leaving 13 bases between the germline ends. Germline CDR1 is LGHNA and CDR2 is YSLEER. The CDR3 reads CASSPSGTLNYGYTF. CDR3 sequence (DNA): TGCGCCAGCAGCCCCTCCGGGACTCTTAACTATGGCTACACCTTC.

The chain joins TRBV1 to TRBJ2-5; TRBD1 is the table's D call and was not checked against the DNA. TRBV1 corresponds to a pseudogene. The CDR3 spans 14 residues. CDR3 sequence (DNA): TGCACCAGCAGCCCGGTCCTGGGCTCGGAGACCCAGTACTTC. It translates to CTSSPVLGSETQYF.

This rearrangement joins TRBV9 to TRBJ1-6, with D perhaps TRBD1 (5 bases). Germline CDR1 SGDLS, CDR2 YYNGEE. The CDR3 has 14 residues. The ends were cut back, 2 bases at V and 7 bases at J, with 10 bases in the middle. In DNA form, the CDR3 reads TGTGCCAGCAGCGTCGGGGGAGAAAATTCACCCCTCCACTTT. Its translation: CASSVGGENSPLHF.

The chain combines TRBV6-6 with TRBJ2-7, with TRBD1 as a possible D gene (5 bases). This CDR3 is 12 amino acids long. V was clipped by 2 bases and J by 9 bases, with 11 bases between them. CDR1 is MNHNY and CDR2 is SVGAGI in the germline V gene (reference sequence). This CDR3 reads CASSYTQGWQYF. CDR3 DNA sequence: TGTGCCAGCAGTTACACTCAGGGTTGGCAGTACTTC.

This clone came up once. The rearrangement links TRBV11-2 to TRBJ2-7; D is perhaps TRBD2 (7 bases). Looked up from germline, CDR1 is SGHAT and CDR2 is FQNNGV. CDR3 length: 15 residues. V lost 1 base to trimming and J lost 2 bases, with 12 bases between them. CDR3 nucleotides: TGTGCCAGCAGCTTAGTCGGGGGGACACCCTACGAGCAGTACTTC. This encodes CASSLVGGTPYEQYF.

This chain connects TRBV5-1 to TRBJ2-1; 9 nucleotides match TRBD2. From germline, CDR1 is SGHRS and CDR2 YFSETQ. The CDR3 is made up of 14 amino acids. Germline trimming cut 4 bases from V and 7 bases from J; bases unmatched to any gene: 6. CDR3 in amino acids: CASSPGLAVNEQFF. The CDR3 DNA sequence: TGCGCCAGCAGCCCGGGACTAGCTGTTAATGAGCAGTTCTTC.

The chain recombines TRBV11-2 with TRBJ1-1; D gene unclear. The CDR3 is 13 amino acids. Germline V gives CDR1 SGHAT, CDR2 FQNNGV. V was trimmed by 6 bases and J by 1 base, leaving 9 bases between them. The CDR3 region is CASRLNTNTEAFF. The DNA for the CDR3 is TGTGCCAGCAGGTTAAACACGAACACTGAAGCTTTCTTT.

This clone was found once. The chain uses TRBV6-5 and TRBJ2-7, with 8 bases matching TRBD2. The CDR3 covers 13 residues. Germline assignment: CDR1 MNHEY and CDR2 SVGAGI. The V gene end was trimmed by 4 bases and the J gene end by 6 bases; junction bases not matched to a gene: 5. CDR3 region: CASSSGSGGEQYF. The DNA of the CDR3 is TGTGCCAGCAGTTCGGGAAGCGGGGGCGAGCAGTACTTC.